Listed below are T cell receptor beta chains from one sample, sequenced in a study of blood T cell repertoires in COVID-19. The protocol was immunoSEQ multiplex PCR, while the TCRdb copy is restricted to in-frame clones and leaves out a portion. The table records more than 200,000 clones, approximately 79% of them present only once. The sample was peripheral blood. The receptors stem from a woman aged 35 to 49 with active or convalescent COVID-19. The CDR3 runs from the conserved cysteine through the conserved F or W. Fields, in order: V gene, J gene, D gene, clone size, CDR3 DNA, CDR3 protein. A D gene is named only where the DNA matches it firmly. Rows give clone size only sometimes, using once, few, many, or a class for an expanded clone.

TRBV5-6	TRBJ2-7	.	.	TGTGCCAGCAGCACCCTTACCGGGACAATGACCTACGAGCAGTACTTC	CASSTLTGTMTYEQYF
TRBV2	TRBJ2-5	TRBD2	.	TGTGCCACCCGATCCGCAGCGGGGGGCTCTTGGGAGACCCAGTACTTC	CATRSAAGGSWETQYF
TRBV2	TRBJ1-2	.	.	TGTGCCAGCAGTGATAGGGGCTATGGCTACACCTTC	CASSDRGYGYTF
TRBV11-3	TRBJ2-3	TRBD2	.	TGTGCCAGCAGCCCCCCGGCCGTTGCGGGGGGCCTCCCAGATACGCAGTATTTT	CASSPPAVAGGLPDTQYF
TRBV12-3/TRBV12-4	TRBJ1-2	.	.	TGTGCCAGCAGACCGCGGGGAATGTATGGCTACACCTTC	CASRPRGMYGYTF
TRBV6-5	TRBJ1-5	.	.	TGTGCCAGCAGTTCACCGGGGGATTCAGCCCAGCATTTT	CASSSPGDSAQHF
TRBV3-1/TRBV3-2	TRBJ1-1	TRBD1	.	TGTGCCAGCAGCCAAGGGGACAGGGGGGGAGCTTTCTTT	CASSQGDRGGAFF
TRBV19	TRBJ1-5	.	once	TGTGCCAGTAGTATCCCCAGGCACCTCAATCAGCCCCAGCATTTT	CASSIPRHLNQPQHF
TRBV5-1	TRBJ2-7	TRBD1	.	TGCGCCAGCAGCTTGGACAGGGGGCCTACCTACGAGCAGTACTTC	CASSLDRGPTYEQYF
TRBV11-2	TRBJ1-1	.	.	TGTGCCAGCAGCTTCCCCCCGGGGAACACTGAAGCTTTCTTT	CASSFPPGNTEAFF